Following are 8 T cell receptor beta chains from one sample sequenced in a study of blood T cell repertoires in COVID-19. This table comes from immunoSEQ multiplex PCR, and its TCRdb copy is limited to in-frame clones, with some not included. In the table there are some 130,000 clones, approximately 82% of which are singletons. Sequenced sample: peripheral blood. The receptor set was obtained from a man aged 60-69 years who had recovered from COVID-19.

About this clone itself: The same CDR3 also results from other DNA sequences found in this sample. The chain carries TRBV5-1 and TRBJ1-1, with unresolved D. Germline assignment: CDR1 SGHRS and CDR2 YFSETQ. The CDR3 sequence is 14 residues long. Trimming took off 4 bases at V and 0 bases at J, with 10 bases between the two ends. The CDR3 nucleotides are TGCGCCAGCAGCCCTGACACCTTGAACACTGAAGCTTTCTTT. Protein sequence: CASSPDTLNTEAFF.

This clone was found once. This rearrangement joins TRBV5-1 to TRBJ1-1, with 7 bases fitting TRBD1. The ends lost 0 bases at V and 0 bases at J; junction bases unmatched: 11. This CDR3 is 18 amino acids long. Germline V gene sequence: CDR1 SGHRS, CDR2 YFSETQ. The CDR3 protein is CASSLAAPGQLMNTEAFF. The CDR3, as DNA: TGCGCCAGCAGCTTGGCCGCTCCGGGACAGCTCATGAACACTGAAGCTTTCTTT.

The genes are TRBV27 and TRBJ1-6, with TRBD1 matching 7 bases. Germline V gene lookup returns CDR1 MNHEY and CDR2 SMNVEV (reference sequence). Germline trimming cut 6 bases from V and 7 bases from J; bases unmatched to any gene: 6. CDR3 length: 14 residues. The DNA for the CDR3 is TGTGCCAGCAGGCAACAGGGGATAAATTCACCCCTCCACTTT. It specifies CASRQQGINSPLHF.

The chain has TRBV7-3 and TRBJ1-5; 8 bases are a match to TRBD1. The CDR3 is made up of 13 amino acids. With V trimmed by 4 bases and J by 5 bases, 1 base remained unmatched. The germline gives CDR1 SGHTA, CDR2 FQGTGA. The DNA of the CDR3 is TGTGCCAGCAGCTCGGACAGGGATCAGCCCCAGCATTTT. Translated, it gives CASSSDRDQPQHF.

The sample holds a few counts of this clone. The chain links TRBV7-3 to TRBJ2-3, with 9 bases lining up with TRBD1. The junction had 5 bases not matched to a gene; V was cut back by 1 base and J by 3 bases. Germline V gene lookup returns CDR1 SGHTA and CDR2 FQGTGA. CDR3 length: 16 residues. CDR3 amino acids: CASSLMDRGLTDTQYF. DNA for the CDR3: TGTGCCAGCAGCTTAATGGACAGGGGATTGACAGATACGCAGTATTTT.

The table lists this clone with a count of one. The chain employs TRBV5-4 and TRBJ2-1, with 8 bases matching TRBD2. V lost 7 bases and J lost 4; bases outside the gene matches: 10. The CDR3 spans 15 residues. Per germline, CDR1 SGHNT and CDR2 YYREEE (reference sequence). The CDR3 DNA reads as TGTGCCAGCGTTTCCGATAGCGGGGCGTACAATGAGCAGTTCTTC. Its protein product is CASVSDSGAYNEQFF.

This chain connects TRBV7-2 to TRBJ2-7; D gene ambiguous. The V and J ends lost 2 bases and 6 bases respectively, with 11 bases between them. CDR3 length: 13 amino acids. Looked up from germline, CDR1 is SGHTA and CDR2 is FQGNSA. CDR3 sequence: CASSLSDTLEQYF. DNA of the CDR3: TGTGCCAGCAGCTTAAGCGATACTCTCGAGCAGTACTTC.

V and J are TRBV6-5 and TRBJ1-1; D not resolved. CDR3 length equals 14 residues. V was shortened by 5 bases and J by 2 bases, with 12 bases between the two germline ends. Germline V gives CDR1 MNHEY, CDR2 SVGAGI. CDR3 region: CASSSTGSNTEAFF. The CDR3 DNA is TGTGCCAGCAGTAGCACCGGGAGCAACACTGAAGCTTTCTTT.